Following are 9 T cell receptor beta chains from one sample sequenced in a study of T cell repertoires in cytomegalovirus infection. TCRdb re-called the reads with MiXCR, one entry per CDR3 protein. The sample holds approximately 470,000 distinct CDR3 sequences, about 42% seen once. These receptors lack a known antigen. The sample in question was cultured PBMCs, obtained from culture after CMV antigen stimulation. These receptors were collected from a human donor in good health (CMV status not recorded). Some clones in this sample may be carry-over from other donors' samples.

The chain couples TRBV3-1 to TRBJ1-1; 9 positions agree with TRBD1. The CDR3 totals 13 residues. In germline, CDR1 is LGHDT, CDR2 YNNKEL (reference sequence). V lost 4 bases and J lost 11; bases outside the gene matches: 8. The CDR3 region has the DNA TGTGCCAGCAGCCCTATCGGGGGACAGGGTGCTTTCTTT. As protein: CASSPIGGQGAFF.

The rearrangement uses TRBV7-8 and TRBJ2-1; D remains unclear. V was trimmed by 3 bases and J by 2 bases, leaving 14 bases between them. The CDR3 loop spans 16 amino acids. The germline V gene has CDR1 SGHVS and CDR2 FQNEAQ. CDR3 sequence reads: CASSFQGRLPYNEQFF. For the CDR3, the DNA is TGTGCCAGCAGCTTCCAAGGCCGACTGCCCTACAATGAGCAGTTCTTC.

This sequence joins TRBV5-4 and TRBJ1-4; tentatively, D is TRBD1 (6 bases). V gave up 4 bases and J gave up 2 bases, with 15 bases separating them. The CDR3 extends over 16 amino acids. Germline CDR1 and CDR2: SGHNT and YYREEE (reference sequence). The CDR3 loop is CASSTAGAGTNEKLFF. The CDR3 nucleotides are TGTGCCAGCAGCACCGCGGGGGCTGGGACTAATGAAAAACTGTTTTTT.

This clonotype was seen a handful of times. The chain employs TRBV6-6 and TRBJ1-4; D is possibly TRBD1 (6 bases). The length of the CDR3 is 16 residues. From germline, CDR1 is MNHNY and CDR2 SVGAGI (reference sequence). Trimming cost V 6 bases and J 6 bases, with 20 bases left between them. The CDR3 protein is CASSSQGDRFDEKLFF. In nucleotides, the CDR3 is TGTGCCAGCAGCTCACAGGGAGATCGGTTCGATGAAAAACTGTTTTTT.

This clonotype was observed a handful of times. The rearrangement joins TRBV27 to TRBJ2-2; 7 nucleotides align to TRBD2. The V and J ends lost 7 bases and 8 bases, in that order; junction bases with no gene match: 10. This CDR3 comprises 14 residues. Germline V CDR1 and CDR2: MNHEY, SMNVEV (reference sequence). The CDR3 nucleotides read TGTGCCAGCAAAAAGACTAGCAGGAAGGGGGAGCTGTTTTTT. Translated: CASKKTSRKGELFF.

V usage is TRBV6-5 and J usage is TRBJ2-3, with D unclear. From germline, CDR1 is MNHEY and CDR2 SVGAGI. The ends were cut back, 0 bases at V and 2 bases at J, with 12 bases in the middle. There are 16 residues in the CDR3. Here the CDR3 reads CASSYSFKPFTDTQYF. The CDR3 region has the DNA TGTGCCAGCAGTTACTCTTTCAAGCCCTTCACAGATACGCAGTATTTT.

The V call is TRBV10-3, the J call TRBJ2-3; 7 nucleotides line up with TRBD1. Per the germline V gene, CDR1 is ENHRY and CDR2 is SYGVKD. Trimming removed 5 bases from V and 0 bases from J; junction bases left unmatched: 8. This CDR3 contains 16 residues. As DNA, the CDR3 is TGTGCCATCAGTCGAGGGGGCAGTTCTAGCACAGATACGCAGTATTTT. It translates to CAISRGGSSSTDTQYF.

The genes are TRBV18 and TRBJ2-1; no clear D. Germline V gives CDR1 KGHSH, CDR2 LQKENI. The CDR3 runs 12 residues. Trimming cost V 2 bases and J 8 bases, with 7 bases left between them. The chain's CDR3 is CASSPNGYEQFF. In DNA form, the CDR3 reads TGTGCCAGCTCACCAAATGGCTATGAGCAGTTCTTC. The whole variable domain, filled in from reference TRBV18 and TRBJ2-1, reads NAGVMQNPRHLVRRRGQEARLRCSPMKGHSHVYWYRQLPEEGLKFMVYLQKENIIDESGMPKERFSAEFPKEGPSILRIQQVVRGDSAAYFCASSPNGYEQFFGPGTRLTVL.

The chain couples TRBV3-1 to TRBJ2-3; no reliable D call. The V end lost 2 bases, the J end lost 1 base, and 7 bases lay between the germline ends. CDR3 length equals 14 residues. Germline CDR1 is LGHDT and CDR2 is YNNKEL (reference sequence). The CDR3 DNA reads as TGTGCCAGCAGCCAACTAGATGGCACAGATACGCAGTATTTT. It is translated as CASSQLDGTDTQYF.